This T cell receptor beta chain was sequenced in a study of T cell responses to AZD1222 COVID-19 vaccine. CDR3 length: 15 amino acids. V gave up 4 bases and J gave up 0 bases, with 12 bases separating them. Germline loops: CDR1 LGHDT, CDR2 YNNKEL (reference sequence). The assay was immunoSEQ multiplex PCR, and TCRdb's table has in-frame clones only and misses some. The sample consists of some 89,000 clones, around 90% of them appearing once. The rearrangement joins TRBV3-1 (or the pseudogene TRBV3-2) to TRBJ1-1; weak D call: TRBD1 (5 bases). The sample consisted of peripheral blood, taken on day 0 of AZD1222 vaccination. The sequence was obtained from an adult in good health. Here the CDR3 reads CASSLRQGMNTEAFF. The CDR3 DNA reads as TGTGCCAGCAGCCTTCGGCAGGGAATGAACACTGAAGCTTTCTTT.